This T cell receptor beta chain comes out of a study of cytomegalovirus exposure and HLA in healthy donors. Notes on the study in general: The majority of CMV-associated TCR beta chains were reported as apparently HLA-restricted in a later analysis.

The germline V gene has CDR1 GTSNPN and CDR2 SVGIG (reference sequence). CDR3 length: 14 residues. The germline V and J ends were trimmed by 6 bases and 1 base, with 15 bases remaining between them. This clone has just a few counts. Antigen unknown. PCR involved 60 Vbeta and 13 Jbeta primers. In the original processing: Roughly 80 million unique TCR beta chains, 9 million to 12 million shared, were counted in a later analysis. Using immunoSEQ multiplex PCR, the repertoire was profiled, and TCRdb retains in-frame clones only, with some absent. The V and J calls and the clone size are those of that table, but D and trimming were determined from the DNA. The repertoire includes approximately 61,000 clones, 75% to 80% of them detected once, and roughly 8% sits in the top ten.

The V gene is TRBV30, the J gene TRBJ1-1; the D gene is possibly TRBD1 (5 bases). The sequence came from a young man in good health and CMV-seropositive. The sequencing input was PBMCs. The CDR3 loop is CACTVGVGNTEAFF. In DNA form, the CDR3 reads TGTGCCTGTACTGTAGGGGTTGGGAACACTGAAGCTTTCTTT.